This entry describes one T cell receptor beta chain. The antigen it recognizes is unknown. Nothing much larger sits one base from this clone, and base qualities are not available. This specimen comes from a study of blood T cell repertoires in COVID-19 (TCRdb year 2020). Looking at the study overall: Samples from collaborators originated in the United States, Italy and Spain and spanned both the acute and convalescent phases of COVID-19. The prospective study material was composed of cDNA or gDNA derived from T cells, B-cell-depleted T cells, or PBMCs. The dataset comprised deeply sampled blood TCRbeta repertoires from subjects exposed to, actively infected with, or recovered from COVID-19. A freely available public database, intended as a resource for researchers studying the immune response to SARS-CoV-2, is where the repertoires were released. Samples were obtained from the ongoing ImmuneRACE study (first 160 participants) and from over 1,000 subjects provided by 6 global collaborators. The sample metadata nearly always contained a de-identified subject ID, COVID-19 status, age in years and sex. HLA class I and class II types, where available, came from metadata supplied by the sample provider rather than from assay-based typing. Study-wide conclusions, independent of this receptor: The quantity of clinical and demographic metadata differed by source and by participant and was supplied without curation.

TCRbeta CDR3 regions were amplified from genomic DNA using the immunoSEQ Assay, a bias-controlled multiplex PCR. Per the original workflow: Nucleated cell counts per sample were estimated from amplification of reference gene primers within the assay. Sequence reads were collapsed and filtered to measure the absolute abundance of every unique TCRbeta CDR3 rearrangement. For each sample, productive Simpson clonality was calculated by taking the square root of Simpson's diversity index across productive rearrangements. TCRdb carries this immuneACCESS record with in-frame sequences only. Its versions omit some clonotypes, under half of them owing to an unresolved V gene in the studies checked, with the rest unexplained. V, J and clone size were drawn from that table, and D and trimming were deduced from the DNA. Here the sample has a few hundred thousand clones; roughly four fifths occur a single time. The ten top clones hold over 4% of the sample.

The CDR3 numbers 15 residues from cysteine through phenylalanine. Only CDR3 DNA is held: 45 bases, read in frame from base 1. The V and J ends are trimmed by 6 bases and 2 bases, leaving 13 bases between them. CDR1 and CDR2, per the germline V gene, are SNHLY and FYNNEI. Participants in the prospective study were enrolled through a virtual design, were aged 18 to 89 years, and lived in 24 United States geographic areas. In the prospective study, participants were assigned to cohorts based on the clinical history participants reported in a screening survey and a study questionnaire. In the prospective study, mobile phlebotomists collected whole blood, serum and a nasopharyngeal or oropharyngeal swab from each participant. Additional blood draws and questionnaires over an approximately 2-month period could optionally be provided by prospective study participants. Before DNA extraction, prospective study blood samples were shipped either frozen or at room temperature.

The sequence came from a man younger than 40 with acute COVID-19. The V and J genes are TRBV2 and TRBJ1-4; a weak D assignment points to TRBD1 (6 bases agree). Material: PBMCs or T cells enriched from blood (not recorded which). The CDR3 loop reads CASSMNRATNEKLFF. The bases are TGTGCCAGCAGCATGAACAGGGCGACTAATGAAAAACTGTTTTTT. The variable domain in full, with residues beyond the CDR3 obtained from the reference TRBV2 and TRBJ1-4 genes, is EPEVTQTPSHQVTQMGQEVILRCVPISNHLYFYWYRQILGQKVEFLVSFYNNEISEKSEIFDDQFSVERPDGSNFTLKIRSTKLEDSAMYFCASSMNRATNEKLFFGSGTQLSVL.